The source of this T cell receptor (beta chain) is a study of CD8+CD57+ T cells in acquired aplastic anemia. Patients included in sequencing had previously demonstrated CD8+CD57+ cell expansion by flow cytometry. The study profiled TCR beta VDJ and CDR3 using genomic DNA as template. From the reads, TCRdb called clonotypes with MiXCR, one entry per CDR3 protein. The sample holds a few hundred thousand distinct CDR3 sequences, approximately 33% seen once. Between the trimmed V and J ends, which lost 8 bases and 0 bases, there was a span of 14 bases. This CDR3 is built from 15 residues. The germline V gene encodes CDR1 LNHNV and CDR2 YYDKDF (reference sequence).

This TCR was sampled from a human donor with aplastic anemia. The specimen was sorted CD4+, CD8+, or CD8+CD57+ T cells (not recorded which) from PBMCs. The rearrangement uses TRBV15 and TRBJ1-3, with D possibly TRBD1 on 5 matching bases. The CDR3 bases are TGTGCCACCGGGGAGGGACGAACCTCTGGAAACACCATATATTTT. Amino acid sequence: CATGEGRTSGNTIYF.